This T cell receptor (beta chain) was identified during a study of blood T cell repertoires in COVID-19. For the study at large: The United States, Italy and Spain provided the acute and convalescent COVID-19 samples. Sources were T cells, B-cell-depleted T cells, or PBMCs; the material itself was cDNA or gDNA.

Per the authors' pipeline: Counts of nucleated cells, estimated from reference gene primer amplification, were obtained. Data came from immunoSEQ multiplex PCR; TCRdb stores just in-frame clones and leaves some out. Clonal size and the V and J genes are those of that table, whereas D and trimming came from the DNA. The sample includes 130,000 to 150,000 clones, 60% to 85% seen only once; the top ten take 7% to 9%. Germline V gene data show CDR1 as MGHDK and CDR2 as SYGVNS. The CDR3 length is 12 residues. V was trimmed by 3 bases and J by 6 bases, leaving 5 bases between them. The genes are TRBV25-1 and TRBJ2-2, with D hard to call. This sequence originates from a man between 45 and 60 years old with active or convalescent COVID-19. Sequenced sample: peripheral blood. As DNA, the CDR3 is TGTGCCAGCAGTGACCGGGCCGGGGAGCTGTTTTTT. As protein: CASSDRAGELFF.